Following are 5 T cell receptor beta chains from one sample sequenced in a study of OX40 agonist ivuxolimab in advanced cancers. Libraries were prepared by immunoSEQ multiplex PCR; TCRdb keeps only in-frame clonotypes and omits some of them. Here the sample spans roughly 39,000 clones, approximately 91% being singletons. The sample was CD4+ or CD8+ T cells sorted from blood, taken in a trial of the OX40 agonist ivuxolimab. The receptors come from an adult with an advanced solid tumor such as melanoma, head and neck, liver or kidney cancer.

Comment on this clone: An end of the junction does not agree with germline; a read error may underlie this. The rearrangement joins TRBV7-7 to TRBJ1-1, with TRBD1 matching 7 bases. The CDR3 is 15 residues long. Germline values: CDR1 SSHAT, CDR2 FNYEAQ (reference sequence). CDR3: CASSLSGQENTEAFF. The CDR3 DNA reads TGTGCTAGCAGCTTATCCGGACAGGAGAACACTGAAGCTTTCTTT.

The CDR3 is CASSSVATAQETQYF. CDR3 nucleotides: TGTGCCAGCAGTTCGGTCGCGACAGCCCAAGAGACCCAGTACTTC. The rearrangement links TRBV27 to TRBJ2-5; weak D call: TRBD1 (5 bases). CDR1 MNHEY and CDR2 SMNVEV come from the germline V gene (reference sequence). With 4 bases removed from V and 1 base from J, the gap between germline ends came to 13 bases. CDR3 length equals 15 residues.

This clone was picked up one time. This chain uses TRBV2 with TRBJ2-2; possible D gene TRBD1, 5 bases. Trimming shortened V by 7 bases and J by 5 bases, and 11 bases separated the two germline ends. Germline CDR1 is SNHLY and CDR2 is FYNNEI. The CDR3 covers 13 residues. The CDR3 DNA follows: TGTGCCAGCAAGGCCAGGGCGACCGGGGAGCTGTTTTTT. Protein product: CASKARATGELFF.

The chain couples TRBV11-2 to TRBJ2-1; 9 bases line up with TRBD2. The CDR3 totals 15 residues. V lost 5 bases to trimming and J lost 9 bases; unmatched junction nucleotides: 11. The germline V gene encodes CDR1 SGHAT and CDR2 FQNNGV. The CDR3 nucleotides read TGTGCCAGCAGCCAGCTAGCGGGAATCTTGGCTGAGCAGTTCTTC. This sequence encodes CASSQLAGILAEQFF.

In this sample, this clone turned up a few times. J is TRBJ2-1 and V is TRBV11-2; D is undetermined. The CDR3 length is 11 residues. Per germline, CDR1 SGHAT and CDR2 FQNNGV. The germline V and J ends were trimmed by 2 bases and 9 bases, with 5 bases remaining between them. The CDR3 reads CASSLITEQFF. The CDR3 DNA reads TGTGCCAGCAGCTTAATAACTGAGCAGTTCTTC.